This TCR beta chain was sequenced in a study of cytomegalovirus exposure and HLA in healthy donors. At the level of the study: An earlier analysis identified approximately 120 million unique TCR beta sequences in about 190 million T cells. General study points: The productive fraction for most TCR beta V segments was about 87% or about 30% in an earlier analysis. What was likely a sequencing artifact was a cluster of highly shared sequence variants.

Trimming cost V 1 base and J 4 bases, with 13 bases left between them. This CDR3 is built from 15 residues. Germline V gene lookup returns CDR1 WSHSY and CDR2 SAAADI. Regarding this clone: Antigen: not known.

Primers for the PCR totalled 60 Vbeta and 13 Jbeta. Some clones are missing from TCRdb's copy, which holds only in-frame ones; the method was immunoSEQ multiplex PCR. The sample lists around 160,000 clones; approximately 80% were seen once. The V call is TRBV10-2, the J call TRBJ1-2; tentative D call: TRBD1 (5 bases). The origin of this receptor is a male donor in good health and CMV-seropositive. Sequencing was done on a sample of PBMCs. Written as DNA, the CDR3 is TGCGCCAGCAGTGAGTATGGAACAGGCCGCTATGGCTACACCTTC. This gives the protein CASSEYGTGRYGYTF.